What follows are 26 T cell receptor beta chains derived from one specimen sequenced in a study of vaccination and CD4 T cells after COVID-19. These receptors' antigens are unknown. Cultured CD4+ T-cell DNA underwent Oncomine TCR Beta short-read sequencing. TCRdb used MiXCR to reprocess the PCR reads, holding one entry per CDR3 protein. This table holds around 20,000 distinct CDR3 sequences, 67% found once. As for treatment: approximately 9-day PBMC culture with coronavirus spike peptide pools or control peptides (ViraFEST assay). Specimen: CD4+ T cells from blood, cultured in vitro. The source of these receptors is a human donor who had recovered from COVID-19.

CDR3 loop: CATSDLRAGGGNTIYF. CDR3 sequence (DNA): TGTGCCACCAGTGATTTGAGGGCAGGGGGGGGAAACACCATATATTTT. The rearrangement links TRBV24-1 to TRBJ1-3, with 7 bases fitting TRBD1. Germline V gives CDR1 KGHDR, CDR2 SFDVKD. V lost 0 bases, J lost 4 bases, and 5 bases stayed unmatched. The CDR3 totals 16 residues.

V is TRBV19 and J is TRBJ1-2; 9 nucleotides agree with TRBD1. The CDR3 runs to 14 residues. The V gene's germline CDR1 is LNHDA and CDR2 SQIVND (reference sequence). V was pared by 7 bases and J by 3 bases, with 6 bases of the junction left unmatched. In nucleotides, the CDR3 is TGTGCCAGTACCAGGACAGGGGTAGACTATGGCTACACCTTC. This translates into CASTRTGVDYGYTF.

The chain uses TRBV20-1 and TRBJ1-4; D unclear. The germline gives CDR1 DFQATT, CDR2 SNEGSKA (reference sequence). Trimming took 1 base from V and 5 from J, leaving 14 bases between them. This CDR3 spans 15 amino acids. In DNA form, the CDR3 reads TGCAGTGCTAGAGCTGCCGGGGTTACCAATGAAAAACTGTTTTTT. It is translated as CSARAAGVTNEKLFF.

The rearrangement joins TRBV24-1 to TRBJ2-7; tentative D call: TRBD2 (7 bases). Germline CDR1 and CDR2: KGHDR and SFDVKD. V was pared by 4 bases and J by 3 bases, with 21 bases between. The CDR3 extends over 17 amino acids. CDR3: CATSDPLGGGSIYEQYF. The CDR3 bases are TGTGCCACCAGTGACCCTTTAGGGGGGGGCAGTATCTACGAGCAGTACTTC.

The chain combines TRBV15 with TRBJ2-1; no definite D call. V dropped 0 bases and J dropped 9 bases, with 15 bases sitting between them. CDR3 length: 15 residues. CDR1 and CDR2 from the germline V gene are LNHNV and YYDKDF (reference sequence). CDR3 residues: CATSRDFYGKGEQFF. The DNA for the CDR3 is TGTGCCACCAGCAGAGATTTTTATGGGAAGGGTGAGCAGTTCTTC. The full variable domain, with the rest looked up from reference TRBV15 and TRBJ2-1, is DAMVIQNPRYQVTQFGKPVTLSCSQTLNHNVMYWYQQKSSQAPKLLFHYYDKDFNNEADTPDNFQSRRPNTSFCFLDIRSPGLGDTAMYLCATSRDFYGKGEQFFGPGTRLTVL.

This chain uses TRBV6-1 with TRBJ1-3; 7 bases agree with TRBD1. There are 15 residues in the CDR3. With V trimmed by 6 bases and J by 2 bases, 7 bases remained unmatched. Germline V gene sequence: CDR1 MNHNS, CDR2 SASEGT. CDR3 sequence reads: CASRSTGATGNTIYF. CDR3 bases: TGTGCCAGCAGGTCTACAGGGGCAACTGGAAACACCATATATTTT.

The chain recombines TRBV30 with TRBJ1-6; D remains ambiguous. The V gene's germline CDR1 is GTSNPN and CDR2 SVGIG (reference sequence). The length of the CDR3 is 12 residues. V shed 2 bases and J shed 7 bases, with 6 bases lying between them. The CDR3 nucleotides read TGTGCCTGGAGTATTAACAATTCACCCCTCCACTTT. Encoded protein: CAWSINNSPLHF.

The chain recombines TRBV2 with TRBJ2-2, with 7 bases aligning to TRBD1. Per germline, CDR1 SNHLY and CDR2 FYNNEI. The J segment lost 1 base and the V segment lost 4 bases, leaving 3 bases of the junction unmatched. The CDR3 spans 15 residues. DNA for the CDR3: TGTGCCAGCAGTGCCAGGACAGGGAACACCGGGGAGCTGTTTTTT. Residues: CASSARTGNTGELFF.

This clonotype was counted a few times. CDR3 in DNA: TGTGCCAGCAGCACTACTTTGGGTGCCGGGGAGCTGTTTTTT. It yields the protein CASSTTLGAGELFF. V usage is TRBV6-1 and J usage is TRBJ2-2, with D unresolved. Trimming took off 6 bases at V and 6 bases at J, with 14 bases between the two ends. The CDR3 runs to 14 residues. Germline-derived CDR1 and CDR2 are MNHNS and SASEGT.

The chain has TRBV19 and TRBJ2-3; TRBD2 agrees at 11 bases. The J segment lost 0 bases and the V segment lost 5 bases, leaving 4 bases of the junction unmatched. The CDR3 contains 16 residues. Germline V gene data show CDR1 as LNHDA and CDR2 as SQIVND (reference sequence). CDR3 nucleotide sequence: TGTGCCAGTAGTCCCGGGACTAGCGGAAGCACAGATACGCAGTATTTT. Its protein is CASSPGTSGSTDTQYF.

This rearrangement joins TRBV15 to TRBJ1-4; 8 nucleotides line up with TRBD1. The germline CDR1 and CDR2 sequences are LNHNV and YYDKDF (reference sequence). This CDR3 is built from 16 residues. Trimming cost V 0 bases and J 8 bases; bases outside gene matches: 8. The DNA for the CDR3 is TGTGCCACCAGCAGAGATCCAGGGGGCCCCGGGGAAAAACTGTTTTTT. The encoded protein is CATSRDPGGPGEKLFF.

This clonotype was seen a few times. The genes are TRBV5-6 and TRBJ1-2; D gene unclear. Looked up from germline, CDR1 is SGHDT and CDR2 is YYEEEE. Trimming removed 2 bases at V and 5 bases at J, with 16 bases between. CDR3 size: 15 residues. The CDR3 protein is CASSLEFVTEYGYTF. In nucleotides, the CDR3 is TGTGCCAGCAGCTTAGAGTTCGTGACCGAATATGGCTACACCTTC.

CDR3 sequence reads: CASSYPRTRALGYEQYF. Written as DNA, the CDR3 is TGTGCCAGCAGTTACCCCCGGACCCGAGCCTTGGGCTACGAGCAGTACTTC. The V call is TRBV6-2 or TRBV6-3, the J call TRBJ2-7; D is undetermined. V lost 2 bases, J lost 3 bases, and 20 bases lay in between. Germline assignment: CDR1 MNHEY and CDR2 SVGEGT. This CDR3 spans 17 amino acids.

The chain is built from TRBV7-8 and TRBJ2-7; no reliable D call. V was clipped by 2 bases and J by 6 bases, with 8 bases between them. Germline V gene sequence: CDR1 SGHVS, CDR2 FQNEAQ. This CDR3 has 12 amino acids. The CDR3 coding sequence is TGTGCCAGCAGCTTAAACAACGGCGAGCAGTACTTC. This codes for CASSLNNGEQYF.

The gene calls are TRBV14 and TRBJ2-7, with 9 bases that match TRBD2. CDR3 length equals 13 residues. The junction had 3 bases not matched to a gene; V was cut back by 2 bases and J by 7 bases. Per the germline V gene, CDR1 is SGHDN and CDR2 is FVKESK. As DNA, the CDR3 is TGTGCCAGCAGCCAACTAGCGGGGCTGGAGCAGTACTTC. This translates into CASSQLAGLEQYF.

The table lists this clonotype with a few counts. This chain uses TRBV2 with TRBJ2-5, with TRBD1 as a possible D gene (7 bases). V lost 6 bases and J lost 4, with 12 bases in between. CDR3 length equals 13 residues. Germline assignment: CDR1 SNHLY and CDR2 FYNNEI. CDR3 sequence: CASRTGRRETQYF. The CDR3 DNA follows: TGTGCCAGCAGGACAGGGAGGCGAGAGACCCAGTACTTC.

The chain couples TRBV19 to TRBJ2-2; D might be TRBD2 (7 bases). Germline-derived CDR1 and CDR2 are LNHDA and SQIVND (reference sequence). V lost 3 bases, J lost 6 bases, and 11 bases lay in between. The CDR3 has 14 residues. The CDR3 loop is CASSMRGGSGELFF. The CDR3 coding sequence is TGTGCCAGTAGTATGAGGGGGGGCTCCGGGGAGCTGTTTTTT. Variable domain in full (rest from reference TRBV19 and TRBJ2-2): DGGITQSPKYLFRKEGQNVTLSCEQNLNHDAMYWYRQDPGQGLRLIYYSQIVNDFQKGDIAEGYSVSREKKESFPLTVTSAQKNPTAFYLCASSMRGGSGELFFGEGSRLTVL.

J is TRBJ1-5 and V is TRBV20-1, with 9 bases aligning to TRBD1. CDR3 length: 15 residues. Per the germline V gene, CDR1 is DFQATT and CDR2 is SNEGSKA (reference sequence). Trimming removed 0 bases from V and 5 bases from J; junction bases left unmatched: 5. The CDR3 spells CSAREGTGRYQPQHF. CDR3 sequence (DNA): TGCAGTGCTAGAGAGGGGACAGGGCGATATCAGCCCCAGCATTTT.

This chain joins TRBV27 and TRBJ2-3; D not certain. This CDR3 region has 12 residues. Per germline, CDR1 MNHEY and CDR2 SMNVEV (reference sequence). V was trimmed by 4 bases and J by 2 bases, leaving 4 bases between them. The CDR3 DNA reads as TGTGCCAGCAGTTCCTACACAGATACGCAGTATTTT. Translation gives CASSSYTDTQYF.

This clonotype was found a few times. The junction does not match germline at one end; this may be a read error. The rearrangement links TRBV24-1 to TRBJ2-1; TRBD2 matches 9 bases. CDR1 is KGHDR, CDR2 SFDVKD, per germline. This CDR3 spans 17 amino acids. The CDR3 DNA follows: TGTGCCACCAGTGACAAACCGGGACTAGCACCTGGTAATGAGCAGTTCTTT. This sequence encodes CATSDKPGLAPGNEQFF.

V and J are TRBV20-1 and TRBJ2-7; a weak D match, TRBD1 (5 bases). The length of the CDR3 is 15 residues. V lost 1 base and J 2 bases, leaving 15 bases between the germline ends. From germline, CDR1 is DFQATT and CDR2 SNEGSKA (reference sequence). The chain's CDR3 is CSARAQGKATYEQYF. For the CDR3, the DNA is TGCAGTGCTAGAGCCCAGGGCAAGGCGACCTACGAGCAGTACTTC.

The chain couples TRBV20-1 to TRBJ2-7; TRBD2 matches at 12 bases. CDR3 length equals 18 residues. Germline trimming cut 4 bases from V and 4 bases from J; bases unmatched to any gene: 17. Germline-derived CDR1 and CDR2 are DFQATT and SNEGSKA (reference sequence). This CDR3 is CSATGQGVTSGRIYEQYF. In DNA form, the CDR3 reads TGCAGTGCTACCGGACAGGGGGTTACTAGCGGGAGGATATACGAGCAGTACTTC.

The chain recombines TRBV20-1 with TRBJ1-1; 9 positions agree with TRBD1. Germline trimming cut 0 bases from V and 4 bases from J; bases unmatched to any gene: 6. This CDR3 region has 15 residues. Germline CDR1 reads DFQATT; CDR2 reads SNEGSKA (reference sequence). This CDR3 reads CSAREQGARGTEAFF. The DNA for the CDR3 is TGCAGTGCTAGAGAACAGGGGGCGCGTGGCACTGAAGCTTTCTTT.

The CDR3 coding sequence is TGTGCCAGCAGCCACACAGCCCAGTCCTACGAGCAGTACTTC. This translates into CASSHTAQSYEQYF. The genes are TRBV27 and TRBJ2-7; D call uncertain. Trimming left V 6 bases short and J 1 base short, with 13 bases between. CDR1 and CDR2 from the germline V gene are MNHEY and SMNVEV (reference sequence). CDR3 length: 14 residues.

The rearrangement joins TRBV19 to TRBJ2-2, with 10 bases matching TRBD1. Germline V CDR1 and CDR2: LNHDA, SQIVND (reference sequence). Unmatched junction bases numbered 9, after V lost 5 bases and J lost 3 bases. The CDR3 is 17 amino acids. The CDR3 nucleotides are TGTGCCAGTAGTCTGCAACGACAGGGGGCGGACACCGGGGAGCTGTTTTTT. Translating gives CASSLQRQGADTGELFF.

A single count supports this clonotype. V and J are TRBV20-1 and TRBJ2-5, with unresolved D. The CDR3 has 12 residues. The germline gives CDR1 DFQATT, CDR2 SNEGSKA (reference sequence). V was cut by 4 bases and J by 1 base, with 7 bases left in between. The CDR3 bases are TGCAGTGCTAAGCGACTCCAAGAGACCCAGTACTTC. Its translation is CSAKRLQETQYF.